The present entry profiles one T cell receptor (beta chain) with its context. Its antigen is still unknown. This specimen comes from a study of shared clonotypes between healthy human individuals. Sequenced by immunoSEQ multiplex PCR; TCRdb stores in-frame clones only, minus some. The sample holds around 2,000,000 clones, roughly 94% seen once. The study's findings and limits: Compared with memory subsets, naive subsets generally had larger estimated richness.

This CDR3 has 13 residues. Unmatched junction bases numbered 8, after V lost 8 bases and J lost 4 bases. Looked up from germline, CDR1 is MNHEY and CDR2 is SMNVEV (reference sequence). The naive CD8 fraction comprised CD45RO-negative cells positively selected for CCR7 and excluded terminally differentiated effector memory CD45RA+ cells. The receptor comes from a man aged 18 to 29 in good health. V is TRBV27 and J is TRBJ2-7, with 7 bases that match TRBD2. Sample: naive CD8+ T cells sorted from blood. The CDR3 sequence is CASGQTSAYEQYF. As DNA, the CDR3 is TGTGCCAGCGGCCAAACTAGCGCGTACGAGCAGTACTTC.